The TCR beta chain under discussion was sequenced for a study of cytomegalovirus exposure and HLA in healthy donors. After removal of 2 bases from V and 5 bases from J, the junction contained 8 bases not matched to a gene. CDR3 length: 15 amino acids. Germline V gives CDR1 MNHEY, CDR2 SVGAGI. The data were produced by immunoSEQ multiplex PCR, yet TCRdb's version contains in-frame clones alone and is incomplete. The data show roughly 300,000 clones, with approximately 90% seen just once and about 0.9% held by the top ten. Sequenced input: PBMCs. This sequence was found in a woman under 30 in good health and CMV-seronegative. The gene calls are TRBV6-5 and TRBJ2-7, with 8 nucleotides matching TRBD2. CDR3 sequence: CASSYEVAGSNEQYF. The CDR3 nucleotides read TGTGCCAGCAGTTACGAGGTAGCGGGAAGCAACGAGCAGTACTTC.